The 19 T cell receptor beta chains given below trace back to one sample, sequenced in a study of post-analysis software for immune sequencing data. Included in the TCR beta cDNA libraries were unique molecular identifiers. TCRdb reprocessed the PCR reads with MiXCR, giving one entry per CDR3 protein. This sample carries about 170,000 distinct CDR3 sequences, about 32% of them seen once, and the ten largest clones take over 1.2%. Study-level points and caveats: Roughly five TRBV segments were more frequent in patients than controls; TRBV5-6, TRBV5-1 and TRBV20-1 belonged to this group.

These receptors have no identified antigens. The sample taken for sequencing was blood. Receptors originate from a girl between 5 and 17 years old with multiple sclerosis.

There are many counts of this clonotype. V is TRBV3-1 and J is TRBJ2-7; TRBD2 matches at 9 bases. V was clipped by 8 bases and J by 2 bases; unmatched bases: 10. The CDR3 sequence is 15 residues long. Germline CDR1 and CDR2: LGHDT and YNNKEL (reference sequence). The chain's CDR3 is CASRGGASGAYEQYF. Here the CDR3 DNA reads TGTGCCAGCCGTGGGGGGGCTAGCGGGGCCTACGAGCAGTACTTC.

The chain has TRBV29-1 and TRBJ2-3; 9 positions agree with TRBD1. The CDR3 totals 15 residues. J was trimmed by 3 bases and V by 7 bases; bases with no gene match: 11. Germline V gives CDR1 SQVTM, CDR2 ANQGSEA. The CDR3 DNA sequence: TGCAGCGGCACAGCCGGGACAGGGTGGACAGATACGCAGTATTTT. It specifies CSGTAGTGWTDTQYF.

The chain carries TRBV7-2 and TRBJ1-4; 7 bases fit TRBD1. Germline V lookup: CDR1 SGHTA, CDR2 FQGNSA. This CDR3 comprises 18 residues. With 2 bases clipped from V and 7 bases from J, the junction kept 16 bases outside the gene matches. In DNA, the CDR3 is TGTGCCAGCAGCTTACAGGGGGTGGGAATGAGATTAGGTGAAAAACTGTTTTTT. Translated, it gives CASSLQGVGMRLGEKLFF.

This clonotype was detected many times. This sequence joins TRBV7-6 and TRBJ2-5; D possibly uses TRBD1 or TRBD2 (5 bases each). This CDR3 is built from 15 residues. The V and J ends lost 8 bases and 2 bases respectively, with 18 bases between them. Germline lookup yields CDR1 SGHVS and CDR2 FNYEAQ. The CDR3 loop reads CASGYPGGRQETQYF. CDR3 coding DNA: TGTGCCAGCGGATATCCTGGGGGTCGGCAAGAGACCCAGTACTTC.

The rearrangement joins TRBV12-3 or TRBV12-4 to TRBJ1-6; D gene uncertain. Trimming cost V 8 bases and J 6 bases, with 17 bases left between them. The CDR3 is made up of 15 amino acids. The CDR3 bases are TGTGCCAGCTCTTTCCGGCCACCGACTAATTCACCCCTCCACTTT. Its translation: CASSFRPPTNSPLHF.

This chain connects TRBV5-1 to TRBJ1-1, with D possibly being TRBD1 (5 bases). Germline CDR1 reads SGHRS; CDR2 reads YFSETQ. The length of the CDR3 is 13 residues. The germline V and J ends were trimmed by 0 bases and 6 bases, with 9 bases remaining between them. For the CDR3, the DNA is TGCGCCAGCAGCTTGGAAGGGGCGGCTGAAGCTTTCTTT. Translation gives CASSLEGAAEAFF.

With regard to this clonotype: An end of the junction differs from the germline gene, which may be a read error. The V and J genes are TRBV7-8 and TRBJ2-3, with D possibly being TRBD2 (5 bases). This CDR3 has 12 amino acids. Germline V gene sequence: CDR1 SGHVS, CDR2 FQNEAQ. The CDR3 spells CASSFEGDAQYF. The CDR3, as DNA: TGTGCCAGCAGCTTCGAGGGAGATGCGCAGTATTTT.

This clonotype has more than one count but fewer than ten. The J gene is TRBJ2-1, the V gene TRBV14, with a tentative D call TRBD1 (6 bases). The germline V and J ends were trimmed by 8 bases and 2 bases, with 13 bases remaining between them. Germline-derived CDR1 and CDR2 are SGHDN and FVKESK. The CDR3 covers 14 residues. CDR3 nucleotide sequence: TGTGCCAGCCGGACAGAAGGACCCTACAATGAGCAGTTCTTC. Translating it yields CASRTEGPYNEQFF.

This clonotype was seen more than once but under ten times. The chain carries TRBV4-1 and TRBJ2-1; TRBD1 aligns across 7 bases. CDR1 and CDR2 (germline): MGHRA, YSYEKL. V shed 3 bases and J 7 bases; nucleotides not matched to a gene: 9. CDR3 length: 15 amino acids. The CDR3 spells CASSHGNYRGNEQFF. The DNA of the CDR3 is TGCGCCAGCAGCCACGGAAACTACAGGGGTAATGAGCAGTTCTTC.

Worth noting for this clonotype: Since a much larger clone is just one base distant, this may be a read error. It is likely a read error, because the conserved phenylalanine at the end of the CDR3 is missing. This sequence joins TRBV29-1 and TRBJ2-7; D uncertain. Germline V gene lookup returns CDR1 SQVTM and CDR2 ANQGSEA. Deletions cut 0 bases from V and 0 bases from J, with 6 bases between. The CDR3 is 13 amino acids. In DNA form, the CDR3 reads TGCAGCGTTGAAGATAGGAGCTCCTACGAGCAGTACCTC. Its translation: CSVEDRSSYEQYL.

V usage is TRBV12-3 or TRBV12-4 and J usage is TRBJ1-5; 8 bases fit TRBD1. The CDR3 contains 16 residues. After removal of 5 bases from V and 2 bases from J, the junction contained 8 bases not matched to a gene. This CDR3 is CASSPRGQVRNQPQHF. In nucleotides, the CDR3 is TGTGCCAGCAGTCCCCGGGGACAGGTCCGCAATCAGCCCCAGCATTTT.

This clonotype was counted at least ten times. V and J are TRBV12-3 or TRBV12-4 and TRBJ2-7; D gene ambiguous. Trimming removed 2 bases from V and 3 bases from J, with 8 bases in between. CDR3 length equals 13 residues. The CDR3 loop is CASSLTASYEQYF. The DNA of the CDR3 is TGTGCCAGCAGTTTAACAGCAAGCTACGAGCAGTACTTC.

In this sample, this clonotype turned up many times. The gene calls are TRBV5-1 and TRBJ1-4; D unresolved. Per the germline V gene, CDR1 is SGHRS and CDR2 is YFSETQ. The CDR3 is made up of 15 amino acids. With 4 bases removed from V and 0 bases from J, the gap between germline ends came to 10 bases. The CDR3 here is CASSPRGATNEKLFF. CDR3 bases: TGCGCCAGCAGCCCCCGGGGTGCAACTAATGAAAAACTGTTTTTT.

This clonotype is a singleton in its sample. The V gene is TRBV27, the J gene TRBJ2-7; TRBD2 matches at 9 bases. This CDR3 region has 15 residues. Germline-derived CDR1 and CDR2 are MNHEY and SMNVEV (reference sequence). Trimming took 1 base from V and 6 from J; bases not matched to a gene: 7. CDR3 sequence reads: CASSLLASGNGEQYF. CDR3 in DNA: TGTGCCAGCAGTTTATTAGCTAGCGGGAATGGCGAGCAGTACTTC.

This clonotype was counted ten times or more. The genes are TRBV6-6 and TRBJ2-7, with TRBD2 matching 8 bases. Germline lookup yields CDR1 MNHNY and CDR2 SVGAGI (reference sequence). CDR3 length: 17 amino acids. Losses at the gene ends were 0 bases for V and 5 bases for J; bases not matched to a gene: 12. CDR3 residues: CASSYSNSAGAGDEQYF. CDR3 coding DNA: TGTGCCAGCAGTTACTCGAATTCCGCGGGAGCGGGGGACGAGCAGTACTTC.

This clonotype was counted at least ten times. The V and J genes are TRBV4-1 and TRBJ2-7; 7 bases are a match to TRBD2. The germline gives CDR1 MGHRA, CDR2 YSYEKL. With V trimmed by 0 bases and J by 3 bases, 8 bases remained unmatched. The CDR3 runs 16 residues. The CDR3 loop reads CASSQDGGGVRYEQYF. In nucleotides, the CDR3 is TGCGCCAGCAGCCAAGACGGGGGAGGGGTCCGCTACGAGCAGTACTTC.

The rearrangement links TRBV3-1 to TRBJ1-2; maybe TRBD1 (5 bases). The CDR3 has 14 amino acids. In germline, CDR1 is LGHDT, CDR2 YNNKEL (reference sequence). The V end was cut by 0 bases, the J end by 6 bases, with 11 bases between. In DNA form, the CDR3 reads TGTGCCAGCAGCCAAGAGGGGGAGGGTAATGGCTACACCTTC. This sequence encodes CASSQEGEGNGYTF. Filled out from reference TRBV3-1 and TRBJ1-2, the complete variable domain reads DTAVSQTPKYLVTQMGNDKSIKCEQNLGHDTMYWYKQDSKKFLKIMFSYNNKELIINETVPNRFSPKSPDKAHLNLHINSLELGDSAVYFCASSQEGEGNGYTFGSGTRLTVV.

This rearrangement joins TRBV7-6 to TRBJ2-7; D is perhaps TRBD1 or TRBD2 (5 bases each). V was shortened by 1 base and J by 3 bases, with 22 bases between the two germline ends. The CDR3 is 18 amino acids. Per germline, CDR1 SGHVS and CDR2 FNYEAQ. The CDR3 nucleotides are TGTGCCAGCAGCTTAGATAGACCAGAGGGGTCCACGTTCTACGAGCAGTACTTC. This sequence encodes CASSLDRPEGSTFYEQYF.

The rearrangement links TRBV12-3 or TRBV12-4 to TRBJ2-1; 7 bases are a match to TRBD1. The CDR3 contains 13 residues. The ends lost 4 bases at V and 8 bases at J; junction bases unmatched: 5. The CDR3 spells CASSSTGWDEQFF. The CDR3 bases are TGTGCCAGCAGTTCGACAGGGTGGGATGAGCAGTTCTTC.